The rows below give T cell receptor beta chains drawn from one sample of a study of blood T cell repertoires in COVID-19. Assay: immunoSEQ multiplex PCR; the TCRdb copy retains only in-frame clones and omits some. The table lists 70,000 to 80,000 clones, 75% to 90% of them singletons. Material: peripheral blood. Source of these receptors: an elderly woman with active or convalescent COVID-19. Both conserved end residues are part of each CDR3. D genes are given only for firm matches. The size field is filled for only some rows; it gives once, few, many or a size class.

size: -
D: TRBD1
J: TRBJ1-2
V: TRBV19
DNA: TGTGCCAGTAGTTCCCAGCAGGGGGCTTATGGCTACACCTTC
CDR3: CASSSQQGAYGYTF

size: -
D: TRBD1
J: TRBJ1-2
V: TRBV11-2
DNA: TGTGCCAGCAGCTTAGAAGGACAGGGAGGCTACACCTTC
CDR3: CASSLEGQGGYTF

size: few
D: TRBD2
J: TRBJ2-1
V: TRBV18
DNA: TGTGCCAGCTCCCCCCCAGCGGGGGCCTATCTCAAAAACTACAATGAGCAGTTCTTC
CDR3: CASSPPAGAYLKNYNEQFF

size: -
D: -
J: TRBJ2-7
V: TRBV11-2
DNA: TGTGCCAGCAGCTTAGTGGGCAGAGTATACGAGCAGTACTTC
CDR3: CASSLVGRVYEQYF

size: -
D: TRBD1
J: TRBJ1-1
V: TRBV28
DNA: TGTGCCAGCAGTCCAGGGGGCCGAATGAACACTGAAGCTTTCTTT
CDR3: CASSPGGRMNTEAFF

size: -
D: TRBD1
J: TRBJ1-2
V: TRBV4-2
DNA: TGTGCCAGCAGCCAAGAAGGAGGGGAGGGACAGGGAGAGTCTAACTATGGCTACACCTTC
CDR3: CASSQEGGEGQGESNYGYTF

size: -
D: -
J: TRBJ2-2
V: TRBV15
DNA: TGTGCCACCAGCAGATCTTCCGGGACATCGAACACCGGGGAGCTGTTTTTT
CDR3: CATSRSSGTSNTGELFF

size: few
D: -
J: TRBJ2-3
V: TRBV4-3
DNA: TGCGCCAGCAGCCGTCGACAAACGACAGGCCGCACCCAGTCCACAGATACGCAGTATTTT
CDR3: CASSRRQTTGRTQSTDTQYF

size: -
D: TRBD1
J: TRBJ1-6
V: TRBV7-2
DNA: TGTGCCAGCAGCCCTACAGGGGGAAATTCACCCCTCCACTTT
CDR3: CASSPTGGNSPLHF

size: few
D: TRBD1
J: TRBJ1-4
V: TRBV19
DNA: TGTGCCAGTAGCGACAGGGGCGGGGTGACTAATGAAAAACTGTTTTTT
CDR3: CASSDRGGVTNEKLFF

size: -
D: -
J: TRBJ2-7
V: TRBV6-5
DNA: TGTGCCAGCGCCGGACAGCCCTACGAGCAGTACTTC
CDR3: CASAGQPYEQYF

size: -
D: TRBD2
J: TRBJ2-3
V: TRBV9
DNA: TGTGCCAGCAGCGTAGTTAGCGGGGGGGCAGATACGCAGTATTTT
CDR3: CASSVVSGGADTQYF

size: -
D: -
J: TRBJ2-2
V: TRBV28
DNA: TGTGCCAGCAGTTTCTCCGGGGTTCAGAACACCGGGGAGCTGTTTTTT
CDR3: CASSFSGVQNTGELFF

size: -
D: -
J: TRBJ2-3
V: TRBV2
DNA: TGTGCCAGCAGGACACTAGCCTTGACAGATACGCAGTATTTT
CDR3: CASRTLALTDTQYF

size: -
D: -
J: TRBJ2-5
V: TRBV7-9
DNA: TGTGCCAGCAGCTGGGACACGGGGGAGACCCAGTACTTC
CDR3: CASSWDTGETQYF

size: -
D: TRBD1
J: TRBJ1-2
V: TRBV27
DNA: TGTGCCAGCAGTGATTCCGGGACAGGGCCCTATGGCTACACCTTC
CDR3: CASSDSGTGPYGYTF

size: -
D: TRBD1
J: TRBJ1-6
V: TRBV9
DNA: TGTGCCAGCAGCGCCATGTCAGGGGGCTCCTATAATTCACCCCTCCACTTT
CDR3: CASSAMSGGSYNSPLHF

size: -
D: TRBD1
J: TRBJ1-3
V: TRBV6-5
DNA: TGTGCCAGCAGTTACGGGACAGGCGGAAACACCATATATTTT
CDR3: CASSYGTGGNTIYF

size: once
D: -
J: TRBJ1-1
V: TRBV7-2
DNA: TGTGCCAGCAGCTTTAGCCTGAACACTGAAGCTTTCTTT
CDR3: CASSFSLNTEAFF

size: -
D: TRBD1
J: TRBJ1-2
V: TRBV19
DNA: TGTGCCAGTAGGACAGGGTTGGGCTACACCTTC
CDR3: CASRTGLGYTF

size: few
D: -
J: TRBJ1-5
V: TRBV6-6
DNA: TGTGCCAGCAGTTACGGGGACTCTGATCTGCCCCAGCATTTT
CDR3: CASSYGDSDLPQHF

size: -
D: TRBD1
J: TRBJ1-4
V: TRBV9
DNA: TGTGCCAGCAGCGAGGACAGGGAAGCTAATGAAAAACTGTTTTTT
CDR3: CASSEDREANEKLFF

size: -
D: TRBD2
J: TRBJ2-1
V: TRBV19
DNA: TGTGCCAGTAGTCAAGACCGGACTAGCGGACGATTCTACAATGAGCAGTTCTTC
CDR3: CASSQDRTSGRFYNEQFF

size: -
D: TRBD2
J: TRBJ2-7
V: TRBV19
DNA: TGTGCCAGTAGTGTCGGACTAGCGGGGCACTACGAGCAGTACTTC
CDR3: CASSVGLAGHYEQYF

size: -
D: -
J: TRBJ2-2
V: TRBV5-6
DNA: TGTGCCAGCAGCCGAGGAACAGGGTATACCGGGGAGCTGTTTTTT
CDR3: CASSRGTGYTGELFF

size: -
D: TRBD1
J: TRBJ1-5
V: TRBV24-1
DNA: TGTGCCACCAGTGACTTAGGACAGGCTCAGCCCCAGCATTTT
CDR3: CATSDLGQAQPQHF

size: -
D: -
J: TRBJ2-3
V: TRBV7-2
DNA: TGTGCCAGCAGCTTAAGAGGGCAAAGTAGGACAGATACGCAGTATTTT
CDR3: CASSLRGQSRTDTQYF

size: -
D: TRBD1
J: TRBJ1-2
V: TRBV10-3
DNA: TGTGCCATCGGACAGGGTGTTGACTATGGCTACACCTTC
CDR3: CAIGQGVDYGYTF

size: -
D: -
J: TRBJ2-1
V: TRBV27
DNA: TGTGCCACGAGGGACTCACCCCCAAAAGACTACAATGAGCAGTTCTTC
CDR3: CATRDSPPKDYNEQFF

size: few
D: TRBD1
J: TRBJ1-2
V: TRBV28
DNA: TGTGCCAGCAGTTTAGGGTTAGGACAGGACGACTATGGCTACACCTTC
CDR3: CASSLGLGQDDYGYTF

size: -
D: -
J: TRBJ2-1
V: TRBV18
DNA: TGTGCCAGCTCCCCTACTTACGGTGTTATCCCCTTCTTC
CDR3: CASSPTYGVIPFF

size: -
D: TRBD1
J: TRBJ2-1
V: TRBV19
DNA: TGTGCCAGTAGTAGTGGAGGGGACAGGGGGCTTTACAATGAGCAGTTCTTC
CDR3: CASSSGGDRGLYNEQFF

size: -
D: TRBD2
J: TRBJ2-3
V: TRBV24-1
DNA: TGTGCCACCAGTCCCAGGAGCGGGGGAACTCGCACAGATACGCAGTATTTT
CDR3: CATSPRSGGTRTDTQYF